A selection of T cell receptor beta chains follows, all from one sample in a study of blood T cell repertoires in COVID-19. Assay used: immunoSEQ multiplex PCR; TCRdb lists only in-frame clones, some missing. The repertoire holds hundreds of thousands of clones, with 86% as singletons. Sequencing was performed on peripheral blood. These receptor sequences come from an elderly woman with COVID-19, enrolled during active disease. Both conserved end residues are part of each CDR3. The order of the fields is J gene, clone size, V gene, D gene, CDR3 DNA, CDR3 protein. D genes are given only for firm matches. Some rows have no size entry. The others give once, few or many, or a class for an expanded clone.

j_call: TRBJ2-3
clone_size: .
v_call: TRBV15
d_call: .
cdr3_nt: TGTGCCACCAGCACAACACCGGAGGGCCTTTCACAGTATTTT
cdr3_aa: CATSTTPEGLSQYF

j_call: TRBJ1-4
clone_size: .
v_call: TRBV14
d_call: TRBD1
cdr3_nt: TGTGCCAGCAGCCCTCTCGGGACAGGGAGAGGAAGATCTGAAAAACTGTTTTTT
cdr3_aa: CASSPLGTGRGRSEKLFF

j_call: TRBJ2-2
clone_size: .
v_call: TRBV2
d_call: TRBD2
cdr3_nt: TGTGCCAGCAGTGAAGTCTCTAGCGGGGGCGGGGAGCTGTTTTTT
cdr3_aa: CASSEVSSGGGELFF

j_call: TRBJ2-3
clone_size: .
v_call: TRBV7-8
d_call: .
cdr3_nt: TGTGCCAGCAGCTTAGGGCTGTTCACAGATACGCAGTATTTT
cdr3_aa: CASSLGLFTDTQYF

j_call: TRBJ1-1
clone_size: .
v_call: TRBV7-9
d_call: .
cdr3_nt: TGTGCCAGCAGCCCCGGGATCCGGGGCACTGAAGCTTTCTTT
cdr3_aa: CASSPGIRGTEAFF

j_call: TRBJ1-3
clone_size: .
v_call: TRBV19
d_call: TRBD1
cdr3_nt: TGTGCCAGTACCCGGGACAGGGGTGCTGGAAACACCATATATTTT
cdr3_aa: CASTRDRGAGNTIYF

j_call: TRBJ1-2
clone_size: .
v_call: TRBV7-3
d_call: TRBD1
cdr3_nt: TGTGCCAGCAGCCCGGGACAGGGTAACTATGGCTACACCTTC
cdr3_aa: CASSPGQGNYGYTF

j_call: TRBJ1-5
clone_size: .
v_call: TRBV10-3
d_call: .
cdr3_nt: TGTGCCATCAGTGAGTCTCGGGGTCAGCCCCAGCATTTT
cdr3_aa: CAISESRGQPQHF

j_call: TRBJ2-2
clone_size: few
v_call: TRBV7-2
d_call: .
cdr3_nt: TGTGCCAGCAGCTTAGTGGGCAGGATCGGGGGCACCGGGGAGCTGTTTTTT
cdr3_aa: CASSLVGRIGGTGELFF

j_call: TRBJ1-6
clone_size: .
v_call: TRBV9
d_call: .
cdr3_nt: TGTGCCAGCAGCGTAGCCGATAATTCACCCCTCCACTTT
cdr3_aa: CASSVADNSPLHF

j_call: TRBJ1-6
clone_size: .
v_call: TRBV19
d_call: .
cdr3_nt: TGTGCCAGTAGTATTCGGACAGCAGATAATTCACCCCTCCACTTT
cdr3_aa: CASSIRTADNSPLHF

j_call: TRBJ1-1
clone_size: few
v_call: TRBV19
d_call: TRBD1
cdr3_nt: TGTGCCAGTAGTACCGGACAGGGGAACACTGAAGCTTTCTTT
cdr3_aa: CASSTGQGNTEAFF

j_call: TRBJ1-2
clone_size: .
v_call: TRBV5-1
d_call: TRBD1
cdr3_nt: TGCGCCAGCAGCTTGGTCCCGGGACAGGGGTTAAACTATGGCTACACCTTC
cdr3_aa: CASSLVPGQGLNYGYTF

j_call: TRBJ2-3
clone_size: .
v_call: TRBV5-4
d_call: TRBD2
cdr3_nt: TGTGCCAGCACGTTGCGGGGGGGCCTAACTCATACGCAGTATTTT
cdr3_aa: CASTLRGGLTHTQYF